The 5 T cell receptor beta chains in this list originate from one sample, sequenced in a study of PD-1 blockade in classical Hodgkin lymphoma. Measured with immunoSEQ multiplex PCR; TCRdb has only the in-frame clones, and not every one. The sample shows 17,000 or so clones, around 87% of them seen only once. Time point: newly diagnosed, previously untreated cHL patient sample. Sequenced material: peripheral blood mononuclear cells (PBMCs). Receptor source: a human donor with classical Hodgkin lymphoma.

The V call is TRBV7-2, the J call TRBJ2-2; D is uncertain. Trimming removed 2 bases from V and 3 bases from J, with 1 base in between. Germline V gene sequence: CDR1 SGHTA, CDR2 FQGNSA. The CDR3 has 12 residues. This CDR3 is CASSLYTGELFF. The CDR3 DNA reads TGTGCCAGCAGCTTATACACCGGGGAGCTGTTTTTT.

This rearrangement joins TRBV28 to TRBJ2-3; the D is unclear. CDR3 length: 12 amino acids. V shed 4 bases and J shed 5 bases, with 7 bases lying between them. Germline V gene sequence: CDR1 MDHEN, CDR2 SYDVKM. The DNA of the CDR3 is TGTGCCAGCAGTTCCCTTTTAGATACGCAGTATTTT. Protein: CASSSLLDTQYF. Supplemented by reference TRBV28 and TRBJ2-3, the full variable domain reads DVKVTQSSRYLVKRTGEKVFLECVQDMDHENMFWYRQDPGLGLRLIYFSYDVKMKEKGDIPEGYSVSREKKERFSLILESASTNQTSMYLCASSSLLDTQYFGPGTRLTVL.

The CDR3 loop reads CASSYSPTGGYEQYF. CDR3 coding DNA: TGTGCCAGCAGTTACTCTCCCACAGGGGGCTACGAGCAGTACTTC. The chain employs TRBV6-6 and TRBJ2-7, with TRBD1 matching 8 bases. The length of the CDR3 is 15 residues. V was clipped by 0 bases and J by 3 bases; unmatched bases: 4. CDR1 and CDR2 from the germline V gene are MNHNY and SVGAGI (reference sequence).

This chain links TRBV27 with TRBJ1-2, with a tentative D call TRBD1 (5 bases). Between the trimmed V and J ends, which lost 6 bases and 0 bases, there was a span of 8 bases. Per germline, CDR1 MNHEY and CDR2 SMNVEV (reference sequence). The CDR3 is 13 residues long. This chain's CDR3 is CASSDRANYGYTF. In DNA form, the CDR3 reads TGTGCCAGCAGCGACAGAGCTAACTATGGCTACACCTTC.

This clone was seen once. Here the CDR3 DNA reads TGTGCCAGCAGTTACCAGACAGGGTTTACAGAGACCCAGTACTTC. Its translation is CASSYQTGFTETQYF. The chain has TRBV28 and TRBJ2-5; 7 bases align to TRBD1. The junction had 9 bases not matched to a gene; V was cut back by 4 bases and J by 4 bases. CDR1 is MDHEN and CDR2 is SYDVKM in the germline V gene. This CDR3 comprises 15 residues.